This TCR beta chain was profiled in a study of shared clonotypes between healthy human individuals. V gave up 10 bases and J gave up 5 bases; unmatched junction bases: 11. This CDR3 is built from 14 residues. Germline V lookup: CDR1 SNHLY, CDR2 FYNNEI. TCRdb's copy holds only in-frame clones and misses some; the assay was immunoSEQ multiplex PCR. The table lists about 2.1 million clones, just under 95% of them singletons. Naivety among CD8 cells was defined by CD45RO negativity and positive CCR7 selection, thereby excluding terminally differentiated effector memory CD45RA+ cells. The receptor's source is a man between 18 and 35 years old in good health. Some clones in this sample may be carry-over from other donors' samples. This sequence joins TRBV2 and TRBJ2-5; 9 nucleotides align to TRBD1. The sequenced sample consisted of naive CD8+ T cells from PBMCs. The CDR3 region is CATFGTGSWETQYF. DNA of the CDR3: TGTGCCACATTTGGGACAGGGTCGTGGGAGACCCAGTACTTC.